This TCR beta chain was observed in a study of T cells in Graves' hyperthyroidism and ophthalmopathy. General study findings and limits: Blood also contained most expanded thyroid clonotypes above 0.001.

From RNA transcripts, TCR beta CDR3 regions were amplified. HTBI primers drove first-round RT-PCR of the TCR CDR3. A single record per CDR3 protein comes from TCRdb applying MiXCR to the multiplex PCR reads. The table lists hundreds of thousands of distinct CDR3 sequences, about 15% of them singletons, with about a tenth in the top ten. No ophthalmopathy progression within 18 months constituted stable Graves' hyperthyroidism. This clonotype was observed a few times. Its antigen is not known. Sequencing used blood. This sequence was found in a woman between 18 and 30 years old with Graves' hyperthyroidism.

The CDR3 coding sequence is TGCAGTGCTAGAGAGACCCGTCAGGGGTTTGGAAACACCATATATTTT. Translating it yields CSARETRQGFGNTIYF. V and J are TRBV20-1 and TRBJ1-3; D perhaps matches TRBD1 (6 bases). Trimming removed 0 bases at V and 3 bases at J, with 15 bases between. The CDR3 covers 16 residues. Germline loops: CDR1 DFQATT, CDR2 SNEGSKA (reference sequence).